Sequencing of this TCR beta chain was carried out in a study of cytotoxic CD8 clonotypes in ibrutinib-treated CLL. Regarding the study as a whole: Public clonotypes, found uncommonly, either contracted or stayed stable on treatment.

Comment on this clone: Its cognate antigen is unknown.

Generated by immunoSEQ multiplex PCR, the TCRdb table keeps only in-frame clones and is missing some. The data show 120,000 to 150,000 clones, about 72% seen once. This CDR3 is built from 15 residues. Germline CDR1 is SGHNT and CDR2 is YYREEE (reference sequence). V lost 4 bases and J lost 0; bases outside the gene matches: 2. The sequencing used PBMCs, collected after 12 months of ibrutinib treatment. This sequence joins TRBV5-4 and TRBJ2-2, with 8 bases fitting TRBD1. The clonotype was recovered from a human donor with chronic lymphocytic leukemia. In DNA, the CDR3 is TGTGCCAGCAGCCAGGGGGCGTCGAACACCGGGGAGCTGTTTTTT. This codes for CASSQGASNTGELFF.